The T cell receptor beta chain under discussion was sequenced for a study of blood T cell repertoires in COVID-19. Study as a whole: Researchers got acute and convalescent COVID-19 samples from the United States, Italy and Spain.

In the original analysis: By means of reference gene primer amplification, nucleated cell counts were estimated. Sequencing was performed with immunoSEQ multiplex PCR; in TCRdb, only in-frame clones are kept and a portion is missing. Clonal size and the V and J genes are those of that table, whereas D and trimming came from the DNA. Found here are tens of thousands of clones, 89% of them singletons; the top ten hold more than 25%. The clonotype was recovered from a woman between 70 and 85 years old with active COVID-19. The sequencing sample was made of peripheral blood.

The CDR3 region is CASSFSSGGSYNEQFF. In DNA form, the CDR3 reads TGTGCCAGCAGCTTTTCCAGCGGGGGGAGCTACAATGAGCAGTTCTTC. This chain uses TRBV5-6 with TRBJ2-1; 9 bases are a match to TRBD2. This CDR3 spans 16 amino acids. Unmatched junction bases numbered 6, after V lost 2 bases and J lost 3 bases. Per germline, CDR1 SGHDT and CDR2 YYEEEE.